This T cell receptor (beta chain) was captured by sequencing in a study of cytomegalovirus exposure and HLA in healthy donors. This CDR3 contains 15 residues. CDR1 and CDR2 from the germline V gene are KGHSH and LQKENI. Trimming at V came to 4 bases and at J to 4 bases, leaving 7 bases not matched to a gene. The study ran its PCR with 60 Vbeta and 13 Jbeta primers. Data came from immunoSEQ multiplex PCR; TCRdb stores just in-frame clones and leaves some out. The table has about 120,000 clones, 50% to 65% seen once. The chain combines TRBV18 with TRBJ2-7; 10 bases agree with TRBD1. The source material was PBMCs. The sequence was collected from a man aged 35 to 55 in good health and CMV-seropositive. The CDR3: CASSHATGGEYEQYF. As DNA, the CDR3 is TGTGCCAGCTCACACGCGACAGGGGGCGAATACGAGCAGTACTTC.